This entry features one T cell receptor beta chain sequence. Its antigen is unknown. Base qualities are missing; no much larger clone stands one base away. Reading the germline V gene (reference sequence) gives CDR1 MNHEY and CDR2 SMNVEV. From the cysteine through the phenylalanine, the CDR3 covers 13 amino acids. Only the CDR3 portion is preserved as DNA: 39 bases, with reading frame beginning at the first base. The germline ends are 7 bases apart after V is trimmed by 3 bases and J by 4 bases. Samples from volunteer blood donors who had recovered from COVID-19 were contributed by a second Seattle source. Whole blood was collected in K2EDTA tubes by collaborating institutions according to the institutions' own protocols. For TCRbeta analysis, collaborators shipped samples as frozen whole blood, isolated PBMCs, or DNA extracted from either of those sample types. TCRbeta CDR3 regions were amplified from genomic DNA by means of the immunoSEQ Assay, a bias-controlled multiplex PCR. In the paper's pipeline: Within the assay, amplification of reference gene primers was used to estimate how many nucleated cells each sample contained. Sequence reads were collapsed and filtered to measure the absolute abundance of every unique TCRbeta CDR3 rearrangement. For each sample, productive Simpson clonality was calculated by taking the square root of Simpson's diversity index across productive rearrangements. TCRdb's version of the immuneACCESS table is confined to in-frame rearrangements and falls short of the full clone set. An unresolved V gene accounts for under half of the shortfall where checked; the remainder is of unknown origin. That table gives V, J and clone size, and the DNA gave D and trimming. The sample has nearly 300,000 clones on record, about 87% of them singletons. The ten top clones hold roughly 6.9% of the sample.

These data are taken from a study of blood T cell repertoires in COVID-19 (dated by TCRdb to the early 2020s). Broadly, across the study: Collaborator samples came from the United States, Italy and Spain and covered acute and convalescent phases of COVID-19. The material from the prospective study consisted of cDNA or gDNA derived from T cells, B-cell-depleted T cells, or PBMCs. The dataset comprised deeply sampled blood TCRbeta repertoires from subjects exposed to, actively infected with, or recovered from COVID-19. The repertoires were released in a freely available public database meant as a resource for research on the immune response to SARS-CoV-2. Samples came from the ongoing ImmuneRACE study (first 160 participants) plus 1,254 subjects from 6 global collaborators. Nearly every sample came with metadata listing a de-identified subject ID, COVID-19 status, age in years and sex. HLA class I and class II types, where available, came from metadata supplied by the sample provider rather than from assay-based typing.

Study-wide findings and limitations: The quantity of clinical and demographic metadata differed by source and by participant and was supplied without curation.

The chain links TRBV27 with TRBJ2-1; the D gene lacks a confident call. What was sequenced was peripheral blood. The sequence was collected from a woman in her thirties who had recovered from COVID-19. DNA sequence: TGTGCCAGCAGTTTTAGAAGATACAATGAGCAGTTCTTC. Translation gives CASSFRRYNEQFF.